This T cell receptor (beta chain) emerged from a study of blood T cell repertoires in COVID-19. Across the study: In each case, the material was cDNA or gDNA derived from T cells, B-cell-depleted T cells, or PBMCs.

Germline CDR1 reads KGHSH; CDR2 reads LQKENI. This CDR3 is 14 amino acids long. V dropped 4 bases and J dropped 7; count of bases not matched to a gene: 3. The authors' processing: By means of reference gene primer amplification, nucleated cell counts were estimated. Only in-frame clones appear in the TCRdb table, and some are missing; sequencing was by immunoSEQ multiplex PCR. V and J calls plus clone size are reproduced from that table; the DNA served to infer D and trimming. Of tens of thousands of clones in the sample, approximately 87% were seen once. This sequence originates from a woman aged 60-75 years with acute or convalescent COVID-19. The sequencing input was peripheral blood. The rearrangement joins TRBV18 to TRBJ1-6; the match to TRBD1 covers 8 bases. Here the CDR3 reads CASSQQGENSPLHF. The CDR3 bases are TGTGCCAGCTCACAACAGGGGGAGAATTCACCCCTCCACTTT.